This record covers a single TCR beta chain. The length of the CDR3 is 13 residues. The germline gives CDR1 MNHEY, CDR2 SVGAGI. The junction had 4 bases not matched to a gene; V was cut back by 5 bases and J by 3 bases. The data originate from a study of cytomegalovirus exposure and HLA in healthy donors. PCR primers comprised 60 Vbeta and 13 Jbeta primers. Measured with immunoSEQ multiplex PCR; TCRdb has only the in-frame clones, and not every one. The sample lists under 150,000 clones, over 70% seen once, with under 4.5% in the top ten. The chain links TRBV6-5 to TRBJ2-7; 7 bases map to TRBD2. The sequencing input was PBMCs. The TCR originated in a woman in her forties in good health and CMV-seronegative. CDR3 amino acids: CASSRGSLYEQYF. The CDR3 region has the DNA TGTGCCAGCAGTCGCGGGAGTCTCTACGAGCAGTACTTC.